This T cell receptor (beta chain) was observed in a study of regulatory T cells. The CDR3 is 15 amino acids. CDR1 MNHEY and CDR2 SMNVEV come from the germline V gene (reference sequence). J was trimmed by 2 bases and V by 5 bases; bases with no gene match: 4. Patients aged 2 to 39 years had fewer naive and more memory CD4+ and CD8+ T cells. The primer mix had 52 TRBV and 13 TRBJ primers. Libraries were prepared by immunoSEQ multiplex PCR; TCRdb keeps only in-frame clonotypes and omits some of them. The table records some 21,000 clones, roughly 93% of them present only once. The sequenced sample consisted of CD8+ T cells sorted from blood. The source of this sequence is a child aged 2 to 10 with CD3G deficiency. The gene calls are TRBV27 and TRBJ2-1, with 9 bases matching TRBD2. The CDR3: CASSTSGSPYNEQFF. In DNA form, the CDR3 reads TGTGCCAGCAGTACTAGCGGGTCTCCCTACAATGAGCAGTTCTTC.